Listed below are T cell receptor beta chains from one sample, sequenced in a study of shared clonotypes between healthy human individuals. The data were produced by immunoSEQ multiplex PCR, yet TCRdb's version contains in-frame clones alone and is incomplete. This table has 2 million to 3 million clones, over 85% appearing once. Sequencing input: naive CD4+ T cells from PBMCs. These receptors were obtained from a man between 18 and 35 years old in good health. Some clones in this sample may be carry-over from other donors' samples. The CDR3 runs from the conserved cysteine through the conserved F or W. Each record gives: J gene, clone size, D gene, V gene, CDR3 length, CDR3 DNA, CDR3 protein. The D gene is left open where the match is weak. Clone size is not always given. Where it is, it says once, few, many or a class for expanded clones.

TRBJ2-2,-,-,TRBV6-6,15,TGTGCCAGCAGTTACTCGCTGGAGGCGGCCGGGGAGCTGTTTTTT,CASSYSLEAAGELFF
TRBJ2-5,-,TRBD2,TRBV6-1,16,TGTGCCAGCAGTGAAATCCGACTAGCGGGAGAAGAGACCCAGTACTTC,CASSEIRLAGEETQYF
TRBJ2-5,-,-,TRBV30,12,TGTGCCTGGAGTACAGGGAAGGAGACCCAGTACTTC,CAWSTGKETQYF
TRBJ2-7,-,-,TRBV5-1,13,TGCGCCAGCAGTGTCGGGACCATTGGGGAGCAGTACTTC,CASSVGTIGEQYF
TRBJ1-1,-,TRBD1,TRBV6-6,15,TGTGCCAGCAGCCCCGGGACAGCTTTGAACACTGAAGCTTTCTTT,CASSPGTALNTEAFF
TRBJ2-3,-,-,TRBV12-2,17,TGTGCAAGTCGCTTAGGTCCGGGACAGGGTAGTTCGGATACGCAGTATTTT,CASRLGPGQGSSDTQYF
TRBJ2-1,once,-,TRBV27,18,TGTGCCAGCAGTTTAGCTCAACGAGGAGGGACCTTCTACAATGAGCAGTTCTTC,CASSLAQRGGTFYNEQFF
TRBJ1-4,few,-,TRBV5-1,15,TGCGCCAGCAGCAACATCCCCGGGGAGGTGGAAAAACTGTTTTTT,CASSNIPGEVEKLFF
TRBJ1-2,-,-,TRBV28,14,TGTGCCAGCAGGCGTACCGGGACGGGCTATGGCTACACCTTC,CASRRTGTGYGYTF
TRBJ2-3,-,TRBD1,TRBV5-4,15,TGTGCCAGCAGCTCAGGGGGCGTCGGCACAGATACGCAGTATTTT,CASSSGGVGTDTQYF
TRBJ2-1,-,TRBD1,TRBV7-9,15,TGTGCCAGCAGCGACCGGGACAGGGGGCTTTATGAGCAGTTCTTC,CASSDRDRGLYEQFF
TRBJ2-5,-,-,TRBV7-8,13,TGTGCCAGCAGCTTAGACGGGGCTGAGACCCAGTACTTC,CASSLDGAETQYF
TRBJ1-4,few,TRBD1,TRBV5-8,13,TGTGCCAGCAGCTTCGACAGGGTTGAAAAACTGTTTTTT,CASSFDRVEKLFF
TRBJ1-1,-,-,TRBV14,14,TGTGCCAGCAGCCGTTTAACCAGGAGTACTGAAGCTTTCTTT,CASSRLTRSTEAFF
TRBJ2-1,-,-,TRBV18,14,TGTGCCAGCTCACCACCTTCTGTATACAATGAGCAGTTCTTC,CASSPPSVYNEQFF
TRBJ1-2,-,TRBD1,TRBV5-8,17,TGTGCCAGCAGCTCAAAATCCCTGACAGGGGGCAGGGATGGCTACACCTTC,CASSSKSLTGGRDGYTF
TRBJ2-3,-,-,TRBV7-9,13,TGTGCCAGCAGCTTAGCGCTGGAAGATACGCAGTATTTT,CASSLALEDTQYF
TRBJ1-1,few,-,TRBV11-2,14,TGTGCCAGCAGCTTCCGTCGAGGGAACACTGAAGCTTTCTTT,CASSFRRGNTEAFF
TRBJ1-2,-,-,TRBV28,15,TGTGCCAGCAGGTCGGTGGCAGGGGTCATCTATGGCTACACCTTC,CASRSVAGVIYGYTF
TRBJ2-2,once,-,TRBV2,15,TGTGCCAGCAGTGGCAGGGGACCCGCTTGGGGGGAGCTGTTTTTT,CASSGRGPAWGELFF
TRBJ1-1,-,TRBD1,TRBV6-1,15,TGTGCCAGCAGTGAAACAGGGGGCGGTGTCACTGAAGCTTTCTTT,CASSETGGGVTEAFF
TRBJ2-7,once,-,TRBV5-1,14,TGCGCCAACCCCGGGGGTAACGGGACCTACGAGCAGTACTTC,CANPGGNGTYEQYF
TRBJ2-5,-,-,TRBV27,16,TGTGCCAGCAGTTTACGGGGAGTTGGGTCGCAAGAGACCCAGTACTTC,CASSLRGVGSQETQYF